Shown below are 15 T cell receptor beta chains from a single sample sequenced in a study of T-cell reconstitution after alpha-beta-depleted transplantation in children. TCRbeta library construction was performed incorporating unique molecular identifiers. In TCRdb, the PCR reads were re-called with MiXCR into one record per CDR3 protein. The data hold around 200,000 distinct CDR3 sequences, with roughly 8.3% observed a single time. The specimen was PBMCs, mostly from graft donor cells, collected 360 days after TCRalphabeta/CD19-depleted stem cell transplant. The origin of the receptors is a male patient aged 2-9 years who had a stem cell transplant for acute myeloid leukemia, so the T cells may come from the graft donor.

The chain recombines TRBV7-6 with TRBJ2-7; 8 bases fit TRBD1. The junction had 5 bases not matched to a gene; V was cut back by 2 bases and J by 5 bases. CDR3 length: 14 residues. In germline, CDR1 is SGHVS, CDR2 FNYEAQ. Here the CDR3 reads CASSLPGGLNEQYF. The CDR3 nucleotides read TGTGCCAGCAGCTTACCAGGGGGCCTTAACGAGCAGTACTTC.

This clonotype was seen a few times. This chain connects TRBV5-6 to TRBJ1-4; perhaps TRBD1 as D (5 bases). The V end was cut by 0 bases, the J end by 0 bases, with 9 bases between. Germline assignment: CDR1 SGHDT and CDR2 YYEEEE. The CDR3 length is 16 residues. The CDR3 DNA reads TGTGCCAGCAGCTTGGTCAGGGCATCAACTAATGAAAAACTGTTTTTT. Encoded protein: CASSLVRASTNEKLFF.

There are many counts of this clonotype. The rearrangement joins TRBV20-1 to TRBJ1-6; D gene uncertain. Trimming removed 0 bases from V and 9 bases from J, with 12 bases in between. CDR3 length equals 14 residues. Germline-derived CDR1 and CDR2 are DFQATT and SNEGSKA (reference sequence). The CDR3 here is CSARDSVEVSPLHF. CDR3 sequence (DNA): TGCAGTGCTAGAGATAGTGTTGAGGTTTCACCCCTCCACTTT.

The rearrangement uses TRBV30 and TRBJ1-2; D ambiguous. This CDR3 is built from 12 residues. Germline V CDR1 and CDR2: GTSNPN, SVGIG (reference sequence). Trimming shortened V by 5 bases and J by 4 bases, and 11 bases separated the two germline ends. This chain's CDR3 is CAWGGRSYGYTF. As DNA, the CDR3 is TGTGCCTGGGGAGGACGGTCCTATGGCTACACCTTC.

This chain connects TRBV6-4 to TRBJ2-7, with 9 bases lining up with TRBD2. Germline CDR1 MRHNA, CDR2 SNTAGT. The junction had 6 bases not matched to a gene; V was cut back by 8 bases and J by 4 bases. The CDR3 sequence is 13 residues long. The CDR3 spells CASRGTSKYEQYF. Written as DNA, the CDR3 is TGTGCCAGCCGCGGGACTAGCAAGTACGAGCAGTACTTC.

There are many counts of this clonotype. This chain joins TRBV29-1 and TRBJ2-7, with TRBD1 as a possible D gene (5 bases). V was pared by 4 bases and J by 3 bases, with 28 bases between. CDR3 length: 18 amino acids. Germline V gene lookup returns CDR1 SQVTM and CDR2 ANQGSEA. The CDR3 coding sequence is TGCAGCGTTGCTAATCGGTTTTTCGGTGTGACAGATTACTACGAGCAGTACTTC. Translated, it gives CSVANRFFGVTDYYEQYF.

This sequence joins TRBV20-1 and TRBJ2-7; 8 bases line up with TRBD2. The CDR3 is 14 residues long. Germline values: CDR1 DFQATT, CDR2 SNEGSKA (reference sequence). V lost 6 bases, J lost 2 bases, and 9 bases stayed unmatched. CDR3 sequence reads: CSANSGLATYEQYV. The CDR3 DNA reads as TGCAGTGCAAACTCCGGACTAGCCACCTACGAGCAGTACGTC.

This chain links TRBV12-3 or TRBV12-4 with TRBJ2-3, with TRBD2 matching 14 bases. The CDR3 is 17 amino acids. The V segment lost 5 bases and the J segment 4 bases; nucleotides outside the gene matches: 8. CDR3: CASSPGTSGSWADTQYF. CDR3 sequence (DNA): TGTGCCAGCAGTCCGGGGACTAGCGGGAGTTGGGCAGATACGCAGTATTTT.

This clonotype was observed at least ten times. The genes are TRBV12-3 or TRBV12-4 and TRBJ2-7, with a tentative D call TRBD2 (5 bases). The ends were cut back, 1 base at V and 6 bases at J, with 13 bases in the middle. This CDR3 is 14 amino acids long. CDR3: CASSLGCRTREQYV. The CDR3, as DNA: TGTGCCAGCAGTTTAGGCTGCAGGACTCGCGAGCAGTACGTC.

This clonotype appeared many times. V is TRBV5-1 and J is TRBJ2-1; a possible D gene is TRBD2 (5 bases). Germline CDR1 SGHRS, CDR2 YFSETQ. This CDR3 comprises 12 residues. The V gene lost 4 bases and the J gene lost 7 bases, with 9 bases spanning the gap. The CDR3, as DNA: TGCGCCAGCAGCCTCGGACTGAATGAGCAGTTCTTC. Protein product: CASSLGLNEQFF.

This clonotype was seen at least ten times. This chain's CDR3 is CASSLPLREETQYF. CDR3 DNA sequence: TGTGCCAGCAGCTTACCTTTGCGGGAAGAGACCCAGTACTTC. The chain employs TRBV7-2 and TRBJ2-5; maybe TRBD2 (5 bases). The length of the CDR3 is 14 residues. Trimming took 2 bases from V and 3 from J, leaving 10 bases between them. Germline V CDR1 and CDR2: SGHTA, FQGNSA. The variable domain in full, with the rest retrieved from reference TRBV7-2 and TRBJ2-5, is GAGVSQSPSNKVTEKGKDVELRCDPISGHTALYWYRQSLGQGLEFLIYFQGNSAPDKSGLPSDRFSAERTGGSVSTLTIQRTQQEDSAVYLCASSLPLREETQYFGPGTRLLVL.

J is TRBJ2-1 and V is TRBV20-1, with D unresolved. Trimming left V 0 bases short and J 8 bases short, with 5 bases between. CDR1 and CDR2 (germline): DFQATT, SNEGSKA (reference sequence). The CDR3 consists of 11 residues. The CDR3 nucleotides read TGCAGTGCTAGAGATATGGATGAGCAGTTCTTC. It codes for CSARDMDEQFF.

This clonotype was detected ten times or more. This chain joins TRBV24-1 and TRBJ2-6; D not resolved. Trimming took 9 bases from V and 0 from J, leaving 20 bases between them. This CDR3 has 18 residues. CDR1 and CDR2 from the germline V gene are KGHDR and SFDVKD. The CDR3 region is CATDSGRLDPSGANVLTF. CDR3 bases: TGTGCCACCGATTCGGGTCGTCTGGACCCCTCTGGGGCCAACGTCCTGACTTTC.

This rearrangement joins TRBV5-1 to TRBJ1-1; D is uncertain. CDR1 and CDR2 from the germline V gene are SGHRS and YFSETQ. CDR3 length: 16 residues. Trimming stripped 0 bases from V and 4 bases from J, with 16 bases between. The CDR3 DNA follows: TGCGCCAGCAGCTTGGCGGGGAAGACGATCGGCACTGAAGCTTTCTTT. Protein sequence: CASSLAGKTIGTEAFF.

This clonotype was recorded at least ten times. The rearrangement links TRBV10-3 to TRBJ2-3, with D unresolved. V was trimmed by 2 bases and J by 2 bases, leaving 8 bases between them. The CDR3 has 14 amino acids. Germline V lookup: CDR1 ENHRY, CDR2 SYGVKD. The CDR3 region is CAISEPQITDTQYF. In nucleotides, the CDR3 is TGTGCCATCAGTGAGCCGCAGATCACAGATACGCAGTATTTT.